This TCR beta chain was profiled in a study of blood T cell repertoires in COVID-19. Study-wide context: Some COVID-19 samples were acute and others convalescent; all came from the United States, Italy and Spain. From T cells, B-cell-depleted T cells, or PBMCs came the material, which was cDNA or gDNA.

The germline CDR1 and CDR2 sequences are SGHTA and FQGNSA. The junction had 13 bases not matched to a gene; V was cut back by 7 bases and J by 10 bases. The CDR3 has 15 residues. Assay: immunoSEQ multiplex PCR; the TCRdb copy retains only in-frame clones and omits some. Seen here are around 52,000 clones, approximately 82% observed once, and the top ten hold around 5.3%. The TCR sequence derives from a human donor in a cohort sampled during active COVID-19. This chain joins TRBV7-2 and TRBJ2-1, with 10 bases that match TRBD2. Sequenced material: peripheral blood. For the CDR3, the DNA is TGTGCCAGCATTCCGAGGGGGAGCGGGGGGGCCGAGCAGTTCTTC. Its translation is CASIPRGSGGAEQFF.